The 14 T cell receptor beta chains below all came from one sample that was sequenced in a study of tissue T cells after allogeneic stem cell transplantation. Clones were read by immunoSEQ multiplex PCR, and TCRdb kept only the in-frame ones, dropping some. The table records several thousand clones, 45% of them present only once. Specified time point: mouse harvest day 14 after allogeneic transplant. Each mouse received 10^7 T-cell-depleted marrow cells plus 10^6 splenic CD5+ T cells by tail vein. The sequenced sample was gut tissue. Receptor source: a female BALB/c mouse given C57BL/6 T cells with graft-versus-host disease after an allogeneic hematopoietic cell transplant.

This clone is categorized as medium-sized (0.01 to 0.1%). These gene names are mouse names. The read is 1 residue too short to cover the CDR3 end, so that end is filled in from the germline J gene. The rearrangement joins TRBV26 to TRBJ1-4; possibly TRBD1 for D (6 bases). V lost 1 base and J 0 bases, leaving 9 bases between the germline ends. Germline V gene sequence: CDR1 KGHPV, CDR2 FQNQEV (reference sequence). There are 16 residues in the CDR3. The part of the CDR3 DNA that was read is TGTGCCAGCAGTCTGTGGGGGGCCGTTTCCAACGAAAGATTATTT. Protein product: CASSLWGAVSNERLF. The CDR3 reads in full as CASSLWGAVSNERLFF.

Note on this clone: Mouse germline and gene names are used. The read stops 1 residue short of the end of the CDR3; the missing end is completed from the germline J gene. The rearrangement links TRBV12-1 to TRBJ2-7; the match to TRBD2 covers 11 bases. Germline V lookup: CDR1 SGHSN, CDR2 HYEKVE. Trimming at V came to 5 bases and at J to 4 bases, leaving 3 bases not matched to a gene. The CDR3 is 13 residues long. The CDR3 bases that were read are TGTGCCAGCTTCGACTGGGGGGGGTATGAACAGTAC. It encodes CASFDWGGYEQY. In full, the CDR3 reads CASFDWGGYEQYF.

This clone was seen more than once but under ten times. Gene names are mouse gene names. The read comes to an end 1 residue before the CDR3 does, leaving the germline J gene to fill in the end. The chain has TRBV4 and TRBJ2-5; 8 bases map to TRBD2. The CDR3 loop spans 16 amino acids. Germline V lookup: CDR1 LGHDT, CDR2 YNNKQL (reference sequence). The trim removed 4 bases at V and 0 bases at J, leaving 6 bases unmatched. CDR3 sequence reads: CASSSYWGNNQDTQYF. The sequenced CDR3 bases are TGTGCCAGCAGCTCCTACTGGGGGAATAACCAAGACACCCAGTAC.

Regarding this clone: Genes and germline are mouse. The read ends 1 residue shy of where the CDR3 ends; the end is completed using the germline J gene. The V call is TRBV4, the J call TRBJ2-4; D is ambiguous. This CDR3 region has 14 residues. Trimming pared 5 bases from V and 0 bases from J, leaving 9 bases between. Germline V lookup: CDR1 LGHDT, CDR2 YNNKQL (reference sequence). CDR3 protein: CASSPTPSQNTLYF. The sequenced part of the CDR3 DNA is TGTGCCAGCAGCCCTACACCTAGTCAAAACACCTTGTAC.

This clone was detected only a few times. Gene names follow the mouse nomenclature. The read gets to within 1 residue of the CDR3 end, and the germline J gene fills in the rest. The sample carries other DNA sequences with the same CDR3. This sequence joins TRBV4 and TRBJ2-7; possibly TRBD1 for D (6 bases). Germline CDR1 is LGHDT and CDR2 is YNNKQL (reference sequence). Trimming stripped 4 bases from V and 4 bases from J, with 8 bases between. The CDR3 extends over 12 amino acids. Incomplete CDR3 DNA: TGTGCCAGCAGCTTACAGGGATATGAACAGTAC. This encodes CASSLQGYEQY. The entire CDR3 sequence reads CASSLQGYEQYF.

Comments on this clone: The listed genes are named as in mouse. The missing CDR3 end, 1 residue past where the read stops, is filled in from the germline J gene. V is TRBV3 and J is TRBJ2-4; possible D gene TRBD1, 5 bases. Trimming left V 5 bases short and J 2 bases short, with 8 bases between. This CDR3 contains 13 residues. Germline V gives CDR1 SNHLY, CDR2 FYNGKV (reference sequence). The sequenced part of the CDR3 DNA is TGTGCCAGCAGCCCGACAGATCAAAACACCTTGTAC. The encoded protein is CASSPTDQNTLY. The full CDR3 sequence reads CASSPTDQNTLYF. The variable domain in full, completed from reference TRBV3 and TRBJ2-4, reads GPKVLQIPSHQIIDMGQMVTLNCDPVSNHLYFYWYKQILGQQMEFLVNFYNGKVMEKSKLFKDQFSVERPDGSYFTLKIQPTALEDSAVYFCASSPTDQNTLYFGAGTRLSVL.

Comments on this clone: The gene symbols are mouse symbols. The observed sequence ends 1 residue before the CDR3 terminus, with the missing tail filled in from the germline J gene. The gene calls are TRBV12-2 and TRBJ2-7; 10 bases match TRBD2. Germline V lookup: CDR1 SGHLS, CDR2 HYDKME. The trim removed 1 base at V and 6 bases at J, leaving 5 bases unmatched. The CDR3 has 14 residues. CDR3 in amino acids: CASSLPGGAFEQYF. Partial CDR3 DNA: TGTGCCAGCTCTCTTCCTGGGGGGGCGTTTGAACAGTAC.

Note on this clone: All gene names here are mouse names. The read gets to within 1 residue of the CDR3 end, and the germline J gene fills in the rest. The chain couples TRBV26 to TRBJ1-2; D is possibly TRBD1 (6 bases). There are 13 residues in the CDR3. CDR1 is KGHPV and CDR2 is FQNQEV in the germline V gene (reference sequence). The V and J ends lost 3 bases and 3 bases respectively, with 8 bases between them. The DNA read from the CDR3 is TGTGCCAGCAGTCTCCAGGGGTACTCCGACTACACC. Translating gives CASSLQGYSDYT. The whole CDR3 sequence reads CASSLQGYSDYTF.

This clone was detected a few times. All gene names here are mouse names. The CDR3 end falls 1 residue outside the read, so it is completed with the germline J gene. The chain links TRBV23 to TRBJ1-5; the table's D gene call, TRBD1, was not cross checked with the DNA. CDR3 length equals 15 residues. CDR1 and CDR2 (germline): KGHTA, FQNQQP. The CDR3: CSSSLDRINNQAPLF. CDR3 DNA (partial): TGCTCCAGCAGCCTTGACAGGATTAACAACCAGGCTCCGCTT.

In this sample, this clone turned up once. These gene names are mouse names. Read coverage stops 1 residue before the CDR3 terminus; the germline J gene supplies the remainder. The chain has TRBV19 and TRBJ2-1, with 9 bases identical to TRBD2. The length of the CDR3 is 14 residues. Trimming at V came to 3 bases and at J to 4 bases, leaving 2 bases not matched to a gene. Germline values: CDR1 FNHDT, CDR2 SITEND (reference sequence). Partial CDR3 DNA: TGTGCCAGCAGTACTGGGGGGGGATATGCTGAGCAGTTC. This codes for CASSTGGGYAEQF. The CDR3 in its entirety is CASSTGGGYAEQFF.

As regards this clone: The germline and genes are mouse ones. The CDR3 end is not reached by the read, which stops 1 residue before it; the germline J gene fills it in. V is TRBV1 and J is TRBJ2-3; tentative D call: TRBD1 (6 bases). CDR3 size: 15 residues. Deletions cut 3 bases from V and 0 bases from J, with 10 bases between. Germline V CDR1 and CDR2: NSQYPW, LRSPGD (reference sequence). The CDR3 sequence: CTCSAGTSSAETLYF. The covered CDR3 bases are TGCACCTGCAGTGCCGGGACATCTAGTGCAGAAACGCTGTAT.

This clone was recorded only once. Gene names follow the mouse nomenclature. CDR3 bases read: TGTGCCAGCAGTCCCGGACGGGTAATCTATGAACAGTAC. As protein: CASSPGRVIYEQY. The whole CDR3 sequence is CASSPGRVIYEQYF. The chain joins TRBV24 to TRBJ2-7; D is ambiguous. The CDR3 end is not reached by the read, which stops 1 residue before it; the germline J gene fills it in. Germline V gene sequence: CDR1 KGHTA, CDR2 FRNEEI. V gave up 4 bases and J gave up 3 bases, with 13 bases separating them. This CDR3 comprises 14 residues.

This clone was seen just once. A read error may be the cause here, since a much bigger clone is one base away. Mouse gene names apply. The CDR3 end falls 1 residue outside the read, so it is completed with the germline J gene. The V and J genes are TRBV26 and TRBJ2-7; D gene ambiguous. Trimming removed 4 bases from V and 4 bases from J, with 8 bases in between. Germline CDR1 is KGHPV and CDR2 is FQNQEV (reference sequence). The CDR3 is 12 amino acids. The CDR3 sequence is CASSRHKYEQYF. CDR3 DNA, as far as it was read: TGTGCCAGCAGTCGCCACAAATATGAACAGTAC. The full variable domain, its missing parts supplied by reference TRBV26 and TRBJ2-7, is NSKVIQTPRYLVKGQGQKAKMRCIPEKGHPVVFWYQQNKNNEFKFLINFQNQEVLQQIDMTEKRFSAECPSNSPCSLEIQSSEAGDSALYLCASSRHKYEQYFGPGTRLTVL.

Details on this clone: Gene and germline names: mouse. The observed sequence ends 1 residue before the CDR3 terminus, with the missing tail filled in from the germline J gene. The chain carries TRBV15 and TRBJ2-4; D is perhaps TRBD2 (7 bases). Deletions cut 1 base from V and 3 bases from J, with 8 bases between. CDR3 length: 14 amino acids. Looked up from germline, CDR1 is SGHND and CDR2 is FRSKSL. CDR3 protein: CASSLGGAQNTLYF. CDR3 DNA (partial): TGTGCCAGCAGTTTAGGGGGGGCCCAAAACACCTTGTAC.